This T cell receptor beta chain was sequenced for a study of blood T cell repertoires in COVID-19. About the study: Whether acute or convalescent, the COVID-19 samples came from the United States, Italy and Spain.

Germline V gene sequence: CDR1 MNHEY, CDR2 SVGAGI. The CDR3 loop spans 14 amino acids. V shed 8 bases and J shed 3 bases, with 11 bases lying between them. Participant-reported clinical history was the basis for cohort assignment. Symptom resolution, clearance, or two negative PCRs marked the recovered donors of Cohort 3. Measured with immunoSEQ multiplex PCR; TCRdb has only the in-frame clones, and not every one. The data show about 130,000 clones, 75% to 90% seen once. The TCR was taken from a man younger than 40 who had recovered from COVID-19. The chain uses TRBV6-5 and TRBJ1-6; D unclear. Input material: PBMCs or T cells enriched from blood (not recorded which). CDR3 protein: CASSQILYNSPLHF. In nucleotides, the CDR3 is TGTGCCAGCTCACAGATCCTCTATAATTCACCCCTCCACTTT.